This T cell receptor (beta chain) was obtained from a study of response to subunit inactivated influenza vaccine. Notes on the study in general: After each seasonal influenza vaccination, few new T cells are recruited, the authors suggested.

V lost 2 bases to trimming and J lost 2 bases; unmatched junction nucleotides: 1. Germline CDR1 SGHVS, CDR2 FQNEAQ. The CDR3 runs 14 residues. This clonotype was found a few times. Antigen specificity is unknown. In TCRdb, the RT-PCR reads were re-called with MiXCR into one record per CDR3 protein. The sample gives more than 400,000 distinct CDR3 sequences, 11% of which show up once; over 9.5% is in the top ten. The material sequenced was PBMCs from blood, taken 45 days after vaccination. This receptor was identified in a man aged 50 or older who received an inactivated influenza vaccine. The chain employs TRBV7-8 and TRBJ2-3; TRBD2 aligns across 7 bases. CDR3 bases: TGTGCCAGCAGCTTACGGGACTACACAGATACGCAGTATTTT. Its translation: CASSLRDYTDTQYF.